These T cell receptor beta chains were read from a single sample in a study of Ad26.COV2.S vaccination and SARS-CoV-2 variants. Assay: immunoSEQ multiplex PCR; the TCRdb copy retains only in-frame clones and omits some. Found here are 350,000 to 500,000 clones, 90% of them singletons; the top ten hold less than 4.5%. The material sequenced was peripheral blood, taken in a trial of Ad26.COV2.S vaccine versus placebo. The receptors here all came from a person aged 18 to 65 who received the Ad26.COV2.S COVID-19 vaccine or a placebo. The CDR3 runs from the conserved cysteine through the conserved F or W. Fields, in order: clone size, V gene, CDR3 length, D gene, J gene, CDR3 protein, CDR3 DNA. D genes are given only for firm matches. The listing skips clone size in some rows; elsewhere it reads once, few, many or a size class.

size: .
V: TRBV5-1
length: 15
D: TRBD2
J: TRBJ2-5
CDR3: CASSLRTSAQETQYF
DNA: TGCGCCAGCAGCTTGCGGACTAGCGCGCAAGAGACCCAGTACTTC

size: once
V: TRBV3-1/TRBV3-2
length: 15
D: TRBD2
J: TRBJ2-3
CDR3: CASSLLAAGEDTQYF
DNA: TGTGCCAGCAGCCTTTTGGCGGCGGGAGAAGATACGCAGTATTTT

size: .
V: TRBV5-1
length: 16
D: .
J: TRBJ2-2
CDR3: CASSSQGRPNTGELFF
DNA: TGCGCCAGCAGCTCCCAGGGCAGGCCGAACACCGGGGAGCTGTTTTTT

size: few
V: TRBV14
length: 15
D: .
J: TRBJ1-1
CDR3: CASSYGQYANTEAFF
DNA: TGTGCCAGCAGCTACGGACAGTATGCGAACACTGAAGCTTTCTTT

size: .
V: TRBV13
length: 16
D: .
J: TRBJ2-1
CDR3: CASSLGPTSSYNEQFF
DNA: TGTGCCAGCAGCTTAGGACCAACTAGCTCCTACAATGAGCAGTTCTTC

size: .
V: TRBV6-4
length: 19
D: TRBD2
J: TRBJ2-1
CDR3: CASSVVVSSGRSNYNEQFF
DNA: TGTGCCAGCAGTGTAGTCGTCAGTAGCGGGAGGTCTAACTACAATGAGCAGTTCTTC

size: .
V: TRBV15
length: 15
D: TRBD1
J: TRBJ2-7
CDR3: CATSRRQGSSYEQYF
DNA: TGTGCCACCAGCAGGCGACAGGGGAGCTCCTACGAGCAGTACTTC

size: .
V: TRBV30
length: 14
D: .
J: TRBJ2-7
CDR3: CAWSVGVTTLEQYF
DNA: TGTGCCTGGAGTGTAGGAGTTACTACGTTAGAGCAGTACTTC

size: .
V: TRBV7-2
length: 13
D: .
J: TRBJ2-7
CDR3: CASSSPGLYEQYF
DNA: TGTGCCAGCAGCTCCCCTGGGCTGTACGAGCAGTACTTC

size: .
V: TRBV2
length: 13
D: .
J: TRBJ2-7
CDR3: CASRSRDSYEQYF
DNA: TGTGCCAGCAGGTCTCGGGACTCCTACGAGCAGTACTTC

size: .
V: TRBV6-5
length: 15
D: .
J: TRBJ2-2
CDR3: CASRGGLANTGELFF
DNA: TGTGCCAGCAGGGGGGGACTGGCGAACACCGGGGAGCTGTTTTTT

size: .
V: TRBV5-6
length: 17
D: .
J: TRBJ2-1
CDR3: CASSLESGTSSYNEQFF
DNA: TGTGCCAGCAGCTTGGAATCCGGGACATCCTCCTACAATGAGCAGTTCTTC

size: .
V: TRBV28
length: 14
D: .
J: TRBJ2-2
CDR3: CASSRGFTTGELFF
DNA: TGTGCCAGCAGCAGGGGCTTTACCACCGGGGAGCTGTTTTTT

size: .
V: TRBV7-6
length: 15
D: .
J: TRBJ2-5
CDR3: CASSSLGGGAETQYF
DNA: TGTGCCAGCAGCTCCCTGGGGGGGGGCGCCGAGACCCAGTACTTC

size: .
V: TRBV9
length: 16
D: .
J: TRBJ2-5
CDR3: CASSVGASGGGETQYF
DNA: TGTGCCAGCAGCGTAGGGGCTAGCGGAGGGGGAGAGACCCAGTACTTC

size: .
V: TRBV11-2
length: 14
D: .
J: TRBJ2-7
CDR3: CASSFASNPYEQYF
DNA: TGTGCCAGCAGCTTCGCAAGTAACCCCTACGAGCAGTACTTC

size: once
V: TRBV7-9
length: 14
D: .
J: TRBJ2-5
CDR3: CASGSATIQETQYF
DNA: TGTGCCAGCGGGAGCGCGACAATCCAAGAGACCCAGTACTTC

size: .
V: TRBV6-1
length: 11
D: .
J: TRBJ2-1
CDR3: CASILQGEQFF
DNA: TGTGCCAGCATCCTCCAGGGTGAGCAGTTCTTC

size: .
V: TRBV6-5
length: 15
D: .
J: TRBJ2-5
CDR3: CAVAYGGRRQETQYF
DNA: TGTGCCGTAGCCTATGGGGGACGTCGCCAAGAGACCCAGTACTTC

size: .
V: TRBV30
length: 13
D: .
J: TRBJ1-1
CDR3: CAWELKWGTEAFF
DNA: TGTGCCTGGGAGTTGAAGTGGGGCACTGAAGCTTTCTTT

size: few
V: TRBV7-2
length: 13
D: .
J: TRBJ1-2
CDR3: CASSLAPSYGYTF
DNA: TGTGCCAGCAGCTTAGCGCCTAGTTATGGCTACACCTTC

size: .
V: TRBV7-2
length: 13
D: .
J: TRBJ1-2
CDR3: CASSLSREDGYTF
DNA: TGTGCCAGCAGCTTATCCAGGGAGGATGGCTACACCTTC

size: .
V: TRBV28
length: 15
D: TRBD1
J: TRBJ2-5
CDR3: CASSPRQGYQETQYF
DNA: TGTGCCAGCAGTCCCCGACAGGGGTACCAAGAGACCCAGTACTTC

size: .
V: TRBV7-9
length: 13
D: TRBD1
J: TRBJ1-2
CDR3: CASSLGQGAGYTF
DNA: TGTGCCAGCAGCTTAGGACAGGGGGCTGGCTACACCTTC

size: .
V: TRBV9
length: 14
D: .
J: TRBJ1-4
CDR3: CASSRGGGHEKLFF
DNA: TGTGCCAGCAGCCGAGGGGGTGGTCATGAAAAACTGTTTTTT

size: .
V: TRBV4-1
length: 15
D: TRBD1
J: TRBJ2-5
CDR3: CASSQEGTEQETQYF
DNA: TGCGCCAGCAGCCAAGAAGGGACAGAGCAAGAGACCCAGTACTTC

size: .
V: TRBV28
length: 16
D: TRBD1
J: TRBJ1-4
CDR3: CASSSTGTGILEKLFF
DNA: TGTGCCAGCAGTTCGACCGGGACAGGGATTCTTGAAAAACTGTTTTTT

size: .
V: TRBV4-2
length: 15
D: .
J: TRBJ2-1
CDR3: CASSQEVGPLGEQFF
DNA: TGTGCCAGCAGCCAAGAGGTAGGCCCCCTTGGGGAGCAGTTCTTC

size: .
V: TRBV28
length: 16
D: TRBD2
J: TRBJ2-1
CDR3: CASSVTGTSGINEQFF
DNA: TGTGCCAGCAGTGTAACCGGGACTAGCGGGATCAATGAGCAGTTCTTC

size: .
V: TRBV5-1
length: 16
D: .
J: TRBJ2-2
CDR3: CASSRTGDLNTGELFF
DNA: TGCGCCAGCAGCCGGACGGGGGACTTGAACACCGGGGAGCTGTTTTTT

size: .
V: TRBV5-1
length: 15
D: TRBD2
J: TRBJ2-3
CDR3: CASSLSGLVTDTQYF
DNA: TGCGCCAGCAGCTTATCCGGACTAGTCACCGATACGCAGTATTTT

size: .
V: TRBV10-3
length: 14
D: TRBD1
J: TRBJ2-7
CDR3: CAISESTGMYEQYF
DNA: TGTGCCATCAGTGAGTCGACAGGGATGTACGAGCAGTACTTC

size: .
V: TRBV28
length: 13
D: .
J: TRBJ2-2
CDR3: CASRPQATGELFF
DNA: TGTGCCAGCAGACCGCAGGCCACCGGGGAGCTGTTTTTT